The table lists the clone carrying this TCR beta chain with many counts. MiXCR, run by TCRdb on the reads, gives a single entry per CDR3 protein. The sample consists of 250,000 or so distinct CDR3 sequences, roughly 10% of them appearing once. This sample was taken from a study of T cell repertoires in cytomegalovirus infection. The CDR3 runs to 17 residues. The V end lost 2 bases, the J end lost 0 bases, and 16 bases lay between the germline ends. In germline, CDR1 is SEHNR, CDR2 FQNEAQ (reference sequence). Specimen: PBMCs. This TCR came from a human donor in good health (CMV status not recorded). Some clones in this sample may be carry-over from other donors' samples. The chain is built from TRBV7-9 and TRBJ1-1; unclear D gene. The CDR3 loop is CASSLTLSSDMNTEAFF. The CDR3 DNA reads TGTGCCAGCAGCTTAACATTATCTAGTGATATGAACACTGAAGCTTTCTTT.